This TCR beta chain was recovered during a study of cytomegalovirus exposure and HLA in healthy donors. Study-wide background: The approximately 110 validation repertoires, a later analysis reported, used the same platform as the approximately 630 first-cohort repertoires.

V dropped 5 bases and J dropped 10; count of bases not matched to a gene: 6. Germline-derived CDR1 and CDR2 are SGHTA and FQGNSA. CDR3 length equals 14 residues. Libraries were prepared by immunoSEQ multiplex PCR; TCRdb keeps only in-frame clonotypes and omits some of them. This sample yields 130,000 to 150,000 clones, of which 85% to 90% are seen a single time; over 9% belongs to the top ten. The V gene is TRBV7-2, the J gene TRBJ1-6; the match to TRBD1 covers 9 bases. This sequence was found in a woman younger than 30 in good health and CMV-seropositive. Specimen: PBMCs. CDR3 sequence reads: CASSLGQGFSPLHF. Here the CDR3 DNA reads TGTGCCAGCAGCCTCGGACAGGGGTTCTCACCCCTCCACTTT. The full variable domain, in which reference TRBV7-2 and TRBJ1-6 provide the parts outside the CDR3, is GAGVSQSPSNKVTEKGKDVELRCDPISGHTALYWYRQSLGQGLEFLIYFQGNSAPDKSGLPSDRFSAERTGGSVSTLTIQRTQQEDSAVYLCASSLGQGFSPLHFGNGTRLTVT.